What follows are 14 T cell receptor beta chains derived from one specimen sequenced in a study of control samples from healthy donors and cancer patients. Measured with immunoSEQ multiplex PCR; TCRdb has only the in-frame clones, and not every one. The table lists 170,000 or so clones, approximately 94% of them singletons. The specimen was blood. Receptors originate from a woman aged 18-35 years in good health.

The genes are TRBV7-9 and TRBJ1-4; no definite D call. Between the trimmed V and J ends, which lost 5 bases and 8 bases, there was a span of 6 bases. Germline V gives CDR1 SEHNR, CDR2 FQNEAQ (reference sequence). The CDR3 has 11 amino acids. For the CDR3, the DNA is TGTGCCAGCAGCCTCTCAGAAAAACTGTTTTTT. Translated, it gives CASSLSEKLFF.

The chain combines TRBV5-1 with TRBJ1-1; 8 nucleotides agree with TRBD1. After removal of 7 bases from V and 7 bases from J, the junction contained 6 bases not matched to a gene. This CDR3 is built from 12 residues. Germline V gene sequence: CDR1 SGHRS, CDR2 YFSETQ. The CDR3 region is CASSAGGDEAFF. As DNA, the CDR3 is TGCGCCAGCTCAGCAGGGGGCGATGAAGCTTTCTTT.

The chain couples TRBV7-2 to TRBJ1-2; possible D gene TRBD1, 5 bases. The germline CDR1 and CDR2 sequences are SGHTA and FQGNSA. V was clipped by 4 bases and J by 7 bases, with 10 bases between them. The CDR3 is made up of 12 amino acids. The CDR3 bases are TGTGCCAGCAGCTGGCCTGGGGGTGGCTACACCTTC. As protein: CASSWPGGGYTF.

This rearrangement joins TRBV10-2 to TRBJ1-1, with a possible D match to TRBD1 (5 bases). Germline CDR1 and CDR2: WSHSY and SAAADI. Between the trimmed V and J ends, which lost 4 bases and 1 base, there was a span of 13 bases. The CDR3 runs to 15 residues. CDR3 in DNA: TGCGCCAGCAGTGGGACCGGGACGCAGAACACTGAAGCTTTCTTT. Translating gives CASSGTGTQNTEAFF.

The DNA for the CDR3 is TGTGCCAGCAGCTTACCTATTCTCGGACAGGCTGGGGGCACTGAAGCTTTCTTT. The encoded protein is CASSLPILGQAGGTEAFF. The chain couples TRBV7-2 to TRBJ1-1; 7 bases are shared with TRBD1. The V gene's germline CDR1 is SGHTA and CDR2 FQGNSA. The CDR3 is 18 residues long. V shed 2 bases and J 4 bases; nucleotides not matched to a gene: 16. The full variable domain, its missing parts supplied by reference TRBV7-2 and TRBJ1-1, is GAGVSQSPSNKVTEKGKDVELRCDPISGHTALYWYRQSLGQGLEFLIYFQGNSAPDKSGLPSDRFSAERTGGSVSTLTIQRTQQEDSAVYLCASSLPILGQAGGTEAFFGQGTRLTVV.

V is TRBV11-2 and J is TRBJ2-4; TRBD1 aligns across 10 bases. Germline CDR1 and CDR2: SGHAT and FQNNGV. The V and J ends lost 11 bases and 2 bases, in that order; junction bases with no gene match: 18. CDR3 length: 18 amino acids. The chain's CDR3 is CAWGRQGPDRGSKNIQYF. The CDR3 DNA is TGTGCCTGGGGGAGACAGGGGCCGGACAGGGGGTCCAAAAACATTCAGTACTTC.

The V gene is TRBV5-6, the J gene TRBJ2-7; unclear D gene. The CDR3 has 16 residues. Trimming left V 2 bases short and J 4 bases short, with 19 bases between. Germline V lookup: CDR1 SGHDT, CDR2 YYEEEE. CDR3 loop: CASSFPPPEMKYEQYF. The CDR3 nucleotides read TGTGCCAGCAGCTTTCCCCCGCCAGAGATGAAATACGAGCAGTACTTC.

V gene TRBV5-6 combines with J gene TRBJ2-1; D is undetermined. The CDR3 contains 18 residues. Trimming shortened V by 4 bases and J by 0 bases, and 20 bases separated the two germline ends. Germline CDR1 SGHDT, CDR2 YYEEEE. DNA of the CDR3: TGTGCCAGCAGCGGTCAATTCTTACCCCCGAGCTCCTACAATGAGCAGTTCTTC. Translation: CASSGQFLPPSSYNEQFF.

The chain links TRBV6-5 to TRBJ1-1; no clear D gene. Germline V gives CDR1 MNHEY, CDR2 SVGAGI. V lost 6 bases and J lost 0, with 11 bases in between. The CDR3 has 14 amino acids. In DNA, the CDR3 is TGTGCCAGCAGCAGTTCGATTATGAACACTGAAGCTTTCTTT. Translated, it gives CASSSSIMNTEAFF.

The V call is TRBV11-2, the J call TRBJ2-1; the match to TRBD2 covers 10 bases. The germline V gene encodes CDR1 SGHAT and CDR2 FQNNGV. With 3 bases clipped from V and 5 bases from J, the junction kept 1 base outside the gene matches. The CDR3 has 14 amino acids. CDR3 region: CASSLLAGDNEQFF. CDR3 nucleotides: TGTGCCAGCAGCTTGCTAGCGGGAGACAATGAGCAGTTCTTC.

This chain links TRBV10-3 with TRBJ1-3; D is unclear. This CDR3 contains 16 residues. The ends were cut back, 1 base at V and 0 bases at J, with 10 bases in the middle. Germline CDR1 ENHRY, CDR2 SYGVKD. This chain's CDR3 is CAISELQLYSGNTIYF. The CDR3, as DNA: TGTGCCATCAGTGAGTTACAGCTATACTCTGGAAACACCATATATTTT.

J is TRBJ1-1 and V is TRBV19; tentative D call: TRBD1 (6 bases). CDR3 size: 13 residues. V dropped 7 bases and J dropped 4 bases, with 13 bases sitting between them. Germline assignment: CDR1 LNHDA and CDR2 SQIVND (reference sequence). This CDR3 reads CASNTQGGTEAFF. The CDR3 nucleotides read TGTGCCAGTAACACACAGGGAGGCACTGAAGCTTTCTTT.

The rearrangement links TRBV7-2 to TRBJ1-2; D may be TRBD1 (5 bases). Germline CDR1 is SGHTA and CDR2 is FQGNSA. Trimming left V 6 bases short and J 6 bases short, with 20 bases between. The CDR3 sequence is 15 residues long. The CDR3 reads CASRKTRDGENGYTF. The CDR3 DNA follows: TGTGCCAGCAGAAAAACCAGGGACGGAGAGAATGGCTACACCTTC.

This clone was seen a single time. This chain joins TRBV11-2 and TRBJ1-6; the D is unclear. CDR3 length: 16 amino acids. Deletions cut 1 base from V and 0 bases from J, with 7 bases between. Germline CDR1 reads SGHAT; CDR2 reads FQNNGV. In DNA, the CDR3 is TGTGCCAGCAGCTTAGGCAGGAGCTCCTATAATTCACCCCTCCACTTT. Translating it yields CASSLGRSSYNSPLHF.